This passage covers 17 T cell receptor beta chains from one sample sequenced in a study of naive and memory T cell subsets. The beta constant-region primer was an equimolar mix of two oligonucleotides covering TRBC1 and TRBC2. TCRdb independently ran MiXCR on the UMI-ligation and nested PCR reads; one entry per CDR3 protein. This table has 140,000 to 150,000 distinct CDR3 sequences, approximately 17% appearing once. The sample comprised naive CD4+ T cells from blood. Receptors originate from a human donor in good health.

This clonotype showed up just a few times. The J gene is TRBJ2-7, the V gene TRBV12-3 or TRBV12-4, with D perhaps matching TRBD1 or TRBD2 (5 bases each). Trimming cost V 8 bases and J 2 bases, with 13 bases left between them. The CDR3 runs to 13 residues. The CDR3 region has the DNA TGTGCCAGCGAAGGGACCCCAACCTACGAGCAGTACTTC. Encoded protein: CASEGTPTYEQYF.

The chain links TRBV13 to TRBJ2-7; the D gene is possibly TRBD1 (5 bases). Trimming cost V 0 bases and J 4 bases, with 10 bases left between them. The germline V gene encodes CDR1 PRHDT and CDR2 FYEKMQ (reference sequence). The CDR3 covers 14 residues. The CDR3 sequence: CASSLGSRGYEQYF. The CDR3, as DNA: TGTGCCAGCAGCTTAGGCTCAAGGGGATACGAGCAGTACTTC.

The chain carries TRBV20-1 and TRBJ2-7; 7 nucleotides align to TRBD2. J was trimmed by 3 bases and V by 2 bases; bases with no gene match: 7. This CDR3 has 14 amino acids. Germline loops: CDR1 DFQATT, CDR2 SNEGSKA (reference sequence). CDR3 amino acids: CSARTASGNYEQYF. CDR3 bases: TGCAGTGCTAGAACGGCTAGCGGAAACTACGAGCAGTACTTC.

The table lists this clonotype with a few counts. This rearrangement joins TRBV7-9 to TRBJ2-5; D is perhaps TRBD2 (5 bases). Germline CDR1 SEHNR, CDR2 FQNEAQ (reference sequence). This CDR3 has 16 amino acids. Trimming pared 2 bases from V and 1 base from J, leaving 14 bases between. CDR3 in DNA: TGTGCCAGCAGCTTAACCATCGGGGAGATCCAAGAGACCCAGTACTTC. Protein product: CASSLTIGEIQETQYF.

The chain combines TRBV21-1 with TRBJ2-5. TRBV21-1 is given as a pseudogene. This CDR3 region has 13 residues. CDR3 sequence (DNA): TGTGCCAGCAGGCGAGGCACCATCGAGACCCAGTACTTC. Translated: CASRRGTIETQYF.

V is TRBV7-3 and J is TRBJ2-2; 7 bases agree with TRBD2. The CDR3 runs to 12 residues. J gave up 10 bases and V 2 bases, and 1 base lay outside the gene matches. Germline CDR1 SGHTA, CDR2 FQGTGA. The CDR3 region is CASSLAGVELFF. The DNA for the CDR3 is TGTGCCAGCAGCTTAGCGGGGGTGGAGCTGTTTTTT.

This clonotype was picked up a small number of times. This chain links TRBV5-6 with TRBJ1-1; D unresolved. The ends were cut back, 4 bases at V and 0 bases at J, with 10 bases in the middle. The CDR3 sequence is 14 residues long. Germline CDR1 SGHDT, CDR2 YYEEEE. CDR3 DNA sequence: TGTGCCAGCAGCCTCAGAAATATGAACACTGAAGCTTTCTTT. Translation gives CASSLRNMNTEAFF.

Here the CDR3 reads CAISESAGPSYEQYF. The CDR3 DNA reads as TGTGCCATCAGTGAGTCGGCCGGACCATCCTACGAGCAGTACTTC. The chain combines TRBV10-3 with TRBJ2-7; D call uncertain. Germline assignment: CDR1 ENHRY and CDR2 SYGVKD. The V gene lost 0 bases and the J gene lost 1 base, with 10 bases spanning the gap. The CDR3 length is 15 residues.

The chain links TRBV7-2 to TRBJ2-2; D uncertain. V lost 4 bases to trimming and J lost 5 bases, with 11 bases between them. Germline V gene sequence: CDR1 SGHTA, CDR2 FQGNSA. This CDR3 comprises 14 residues. CDR3 DNA sequence: TGTGCCAGCAGCTCCAGCCGATTGACCGGGGAGCTGTTTTTT. Protein sequence: CASSSSRLTGELFF.

Notes on this clonotype: The germline gene is not matched at one end of the junction; a read error may be the cause. V is TRBV25-1 and J is TRBJ1-6; TRBD1 is a possible D gene (6 bases). The length of the CDR3 is 14 residues. Germline CDR1 MGHDK, CDR2 SYGVNS. The CDR3 nucleotides read TGTGCCAGCAGTGACTCACAGGGCGATTCACCCCACCACTTT. Encoded protein: CASSDSQGDSPHHF.

The chain has TRBV20-1 and TRBJ2-5; D might be TRBD2 (6 bases). Trimming removed 1 base from V and 2 bases from J, with 11 bases in between. This CDR3 spans 14 amino acids. The germline V gene has CDR1 DFQATT and CDR2 SNEGSKA (reference sequence). CDR3 nucleotides: TGCAGTGCTAGAGTTCCGGGACTGCAAGAGACCCAGTACTTC. Amino acid sequence: CSARVPGLQETQYF.

The genes are TRBV5-1 and TRBJ2-5, with D unclear. Trimming took off 6 bases at V and 2 bases at J, with 14 bases between the two ends. There are 14 residues in the CDR3. Germline V CDR1 and CDR2: SGHRS, YFSETQ. The CDR3 coding sequence is TGCGCCAGCACCTCAGGCTTCCCGCAAGAGACCCAGTACTTC. It yields the protein CASTSGFPQETQYF.

This clonotype was counted a single time. The chain has TRBV2 and TRBJ2-1; D is possibly TRBD2 (6 bases). Germline-derived CDR1 and CDR2 are SNHLY and FYNNEI. Trimming removed 2 bases from V and 5 bases from J, with 7 bases in between. There are 13 residues in the CDR3. The CDR3 sequence: CASSESGDNEQFF. In DNA form, the CDR3 reads TGTGCCAGCAGTGAATCGGGGGACAATGAGCAGTTCTTC.

The V gene is TRBV28, the J gene TRBJ2-1; 11 bases align to TRBD2. The CDR3 runs to 15 residues. Per germline, CDR1 MDHEN and CDR2 SYDVKM. V shed 5 bases, J shed 9 bases, and the junction held 9 bases outside the gene matches. CDR3 bases: TGTGCCAGCAGTGGGTCACTAGCGGGAGATAGTGAGCAGTTCTTC. Amino acid sequence: CASSGSLAGDSEQFF.

V is TRBV20-1 and J is TRBJ1-2; 9 nucleotides match TRBD1. Germline V gives CDR1 DFQATT, CDR2 SNEGSKA (reference sequence). CDR3 length equals 14 residues. The V gene end was trimmed by 3 bases and the J gene end by 7 bases; junction bases not matched to a gene: 9. CDR3 residues: CSASVNRGLSGYTF. The CDR3 DNA sequence: TGCAGTGCTAGTGTGAACAGGGGGCTGAGTGGCTACACCTTC.

The chain combines TRBV2 with TRBJ1-5; 7 bases line up with TRBD1. J was trimmed by 3 bases and V by 6 bases; bases with no gene match: 5. The CDR3 sequence is 14 residues long. The germline CDR1 and CDR2 sequences are SNHLY and FYNNEI. The CDR3 DNA is TGTGCCAGCAGCGGACAGGTCTACAATCAGCCCCAGCATTTT. Translating gives CASSGQVYNQPQHF.

This chain uses TRBV7-9 with TRBJ1-1, with D maybe TRBD1 (5 bases). V was pared by 5 bases and J by 3 bases, with 13 bases between. The CDR3 runs 14 residues. Germline V gene sequence: CDR1 SEHNR, CDR2 FQNEAQ (reference sequence). CDR3 amino acids: CASSPRGADTEAFF. The CDR3 coding sequence is TGTGCCAGCAGCCCTCGGGGCGCCGACACTGAAGCTTTCTTT.